This T cell receptor (beta chain) was documented in a study of cytomegalovirus exposure and HLA in healthy donors. On this clone itself: Its matching antigen is unknown.

V was clipped by 0 bases and J by 5 bases, with 8 bases between them. The CDR3 has 13 residues. From germline, CDR1 is SGHRS and CDR2 YFSETQ. Study-level findings and limits: The authors later linked a missense DCLRE1C variant to TCR beta V- and J-gene trimming.

This PCR relied on a set of 60 Vbeta primers and 13 Jbeta primers. Sequenced by immunoSEQ multiplex PCR; TCRdb stores in-frame clones only, minus some. This table holds 90,000 to 150,000 clones, 70% to 80% found once. The sequenced material came from PBMCs. The source of this sequence is a middle-aged woman in good health and CMV-seropositive. The J gene is TRBJ1-1, the V gene TRBV5-1; D uncertain. CDR3 DNA sequence: TGCGCCAGCAGCTTGGGAGGCAAAACTGAAGCTTTCTTT. It encodes CASSLGGKTEAFF.